This T cell receptor beta chain appears in the sequencing data of a study of Graves' ophthalmopathy and Graves' hyperthyroidism. Study results and limitations: Both an approximately 69% sensitivity and a roughly 75% specificity characterized the model's predictions of ophthalmopathy progression.

RNA transcripts served as template for amplifying TCR beta CDR3 sequences. An initial RT-PCR round employing HTBI primers preceded a second-round multiplex PCR. TCRdb re-analysed the multiplex PCR reads in MiXCR, keeping a single row per CDR3 protein. The sample has 400,000 to 500,000 distinct CDR3 sequences, approximately 21% seen once; the top ten hold roughly 3.2%. Details on this clonotype: Its antigen is unidentified.

After removal of 3 bases from V and 5 bases from J, the junction contained 12 bases not matched to a gene. The CDR3 runs to 16 residues. Germline V lookup: CDR1 ENHRY, CDR2 SYGVKD. The sequencing input was peripheral blood. V is TRBV10-3 and J is TRBJ2-5; 7 positions agree with TRBD1. This sequence was found in a woman younger than 30 with stable Graves' hyperthyroidism. The CDR3 nucleotides read TGTGCCATCAGTGACTCGGATACAGGGGCTTGGGAGACCCAGTACTTC. Its protein product is CAISDSDTGAWETQYF.